This section outlines one T cell receptor beta chain sequence together with its context. The length of the CDR3 is 16 residues. The germline V gene encodes CDR1 SGHNT and CDR2 YYREEE (reference sequence). Trimming took off 4 bases at V and 7 bases at J, with 20 bases between the two ends. Repertoires were generated with immunoSEQ multiplex PCR, while TCRdb's copy carries only in-frame clones and drops some. The sample contains 35,000 to 40,000 clones, approximately 91% of which appear only once. Treatment denoted: randomized to nivolumab then ipilimumab (arm A) or the reverse (arm B). DNA-damaging chemotherapy had not been given to any patient beforehand. These data belong to a study of sequential checkpoint blockade in melanoma.

Specimen: CD8+ T cells sorted from blood (inferred from file names), collected from a patient given nivolumab and ipilimumab in sequence. The sequence was collected from a human donor with melanoma. V is TRBV5-4 and J is TRBJ1-4; D might be TRBD1 (5 bases). In DNA form, the CDR3 reads TGTGCCAGCAGCCAGGGTATAGGCGGCACGAGTGAAAAACTGTTTTTT. Translating gives CASSQGIGGTSEKLFF.